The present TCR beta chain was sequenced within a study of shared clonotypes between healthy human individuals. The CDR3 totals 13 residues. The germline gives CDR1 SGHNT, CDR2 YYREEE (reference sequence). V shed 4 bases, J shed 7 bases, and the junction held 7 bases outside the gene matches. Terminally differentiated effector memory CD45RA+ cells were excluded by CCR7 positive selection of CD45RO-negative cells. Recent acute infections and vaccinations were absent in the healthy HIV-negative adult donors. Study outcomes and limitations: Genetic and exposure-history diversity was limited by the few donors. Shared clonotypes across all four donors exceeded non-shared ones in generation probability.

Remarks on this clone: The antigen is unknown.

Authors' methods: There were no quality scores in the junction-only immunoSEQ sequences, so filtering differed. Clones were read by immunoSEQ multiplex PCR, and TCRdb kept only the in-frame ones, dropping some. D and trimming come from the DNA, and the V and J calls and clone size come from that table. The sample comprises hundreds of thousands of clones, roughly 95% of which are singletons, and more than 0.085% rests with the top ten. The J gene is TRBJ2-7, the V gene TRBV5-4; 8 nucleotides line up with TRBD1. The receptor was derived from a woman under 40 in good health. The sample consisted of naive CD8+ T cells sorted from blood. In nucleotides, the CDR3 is TGTGCCAGCAGCCCGACGGACAGGGATGAGCAGTACTTC. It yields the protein CASSPTDRDEQYF.